The 2 T cell receptor beta chains in this list originate from one sample, sequenced in a study of T-cell reconstitution after alpha-beta-depleted transplantation in children. The TCRbeta library was prepared with unique molecular identifiers. TCRdb passed the PCR reads through MiXCR, listing each CDR3 protein once. The data contain a few hundred thousand distinct CDR3 sequences, about 9.4% of them singletons. Sequenced here: PBMCs, sampled before TCRalphabeta/CD19-depleted stem cell transplant. The receptor source for this set is a boy under two years old with acute myeloid leukemia, due to receive a stem cell transplant.

This clonotype occurred many times. The V gene is TRBV28, the J gene TRBJ2-7; 7 positions match TRBD1. The germline V gene encodes CDR1 MDHEN and CDR2 SYDVKM. CDR3 length: 14 residues. The junction had 4 bases not matched to a gene; V was cut back by 3 bases and J by 2 bases. CDR3 amino acids: CASSFFQGAYEQYF. The DNA for the CDR3 is TGTGCCAGCAGTTTCTTCCAGGGGGCCTACGAGCAGTACTTC.

There are many counts of this clonotype. The chain has TRBV7-6 and TRBJ2-7, with 9 bases lining up with TRBD1. The CDR3 contains 14 residues. V lost 2 bases and J lost 6; bases outside the gene matches: 5. From germline, CDR1 is SGHVS and CDR2 FNYEAQ. Here the CDR3 reads CASSLRGTGFEQYF. CDR3 in DNA: TGTGCCAGCAGCTTAAGGGGGACAGGGTTCGAGCAGTACTTC.